This T cell receptor (beta chain) stems from a study of blood T cells in healthy people across ages. Study results and limitations: A roughly linear age-dependent decrease characterized TCR beta diversity per million T cells. The authors considered diversity estimates from one million T cells to be underestimates.

For this clonotype: Its specificity is not known.

A second about 7 to 11 cycle PCR used barcoded and J-beta primers. TCRdb reanalysed the 5' RACE reads using MiXCR and keeps one entry per CDR3 protein. The repertoire holds hundreds of thousands of distinct CDR3 sequences, with around 43% as singletons. The sample consisted of blood. The TCR was taken from an elderly man in good health.

CDR3: CASSLPGAPEKLFF. The CDR3 region has the DNA TGTGCCAGCAGTTTGCCGGGGGCGCCTGAAAAACTGTTTTTT. The chain employs TRBV28 and TRBJ1-4, with D maybe TRBD1 (6 bases). The CDR3 extends over 14 amino acids. Germline assignment: CDR1 MDHEN and CDR2 SYDVKM. V was shortened by 3 bases and J by 7 bases, with 12 bases between the two germline ends.